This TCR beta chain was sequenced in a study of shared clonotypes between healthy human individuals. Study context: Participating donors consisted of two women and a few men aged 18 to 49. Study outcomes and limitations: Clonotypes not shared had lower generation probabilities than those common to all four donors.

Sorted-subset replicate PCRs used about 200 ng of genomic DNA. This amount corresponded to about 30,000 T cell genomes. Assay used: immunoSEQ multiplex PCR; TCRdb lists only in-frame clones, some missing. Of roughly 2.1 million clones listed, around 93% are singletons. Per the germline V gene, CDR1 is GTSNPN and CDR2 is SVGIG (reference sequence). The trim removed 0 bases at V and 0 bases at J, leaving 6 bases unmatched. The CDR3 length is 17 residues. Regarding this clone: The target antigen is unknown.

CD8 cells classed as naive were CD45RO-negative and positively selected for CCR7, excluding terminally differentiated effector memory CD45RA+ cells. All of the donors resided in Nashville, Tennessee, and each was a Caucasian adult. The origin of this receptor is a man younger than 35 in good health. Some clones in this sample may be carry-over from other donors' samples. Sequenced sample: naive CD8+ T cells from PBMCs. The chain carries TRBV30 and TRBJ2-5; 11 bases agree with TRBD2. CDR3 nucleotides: TGTGCCTGGAGTGTACGTAGCGGGAGGGTAGACCAAGAGACCCAGTACTTC. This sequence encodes CAWSVRSGRVDQETQYF.